This paragraph reports one TCR beta chain. Its antigen is undetermined. The data originate from a study of lymphopenia after photon versus proton radiotherapy. Study outcomes and limitations: Proton therapy kept repertoires fairly stable, unlike photons, which gained effector/memory cells. Only patients who died were analyzed for survival; proton advantage is unproven.

Assay: immunoSEQ multiplex PCR; the TCRdb copy retains only in-frame clones and omits some. The sample yields over 55,000 clones, more than 75% seen once. The CDR3 runs 16 residues. Germline loops: CDR1 MNHEY, CDR2 SVGAGI. The V gene lost 0 bases and the J gene lost 0 bases, with 9 bases spanning the gap. This clonotype was obtained from a man older than 75 with esophageal cancer. The chain combines TRBV6-5 with TRBJ2-1; D is ambiguous. The specimen was peripheral blood, collected from a patient treated with proton-based radiotherapy. For the CDR3, the DNA is TGTGCCAGCAGTTACTCAGCAAGAAGCTCCTACAATGAGCAGTTCTTC. This translates into CASSYSARSSYNEQFF.